The 25 T cell receptor beta chains below were found in one sample sequenced in a study of cytomegalovirus exposure and HLA in healthy donors. Primers included in the PCR were 60 Vbeta and 13 Jbeta primers. Data came from immunoSEQ multiplex PCR; TCRdb stores just in-frame clones and leaves some out. This table holds fewer than 150,000 clones, roughly 70% found once. What was sequenced was PBMCs. Source of these receptors: a man aged 35-49 years in good health and CMV-seronegative.

The genes are TRBV5-1 and TRBJ2-1, with a tentative D call TRBD2 (5 bases). This CDR3 is built from 13 residues. The ends were cut back, 4 bases at V and 5 bases at J, with 10 bases in the middle. In germline, CDR1 is SGHRS, CDR2 YFSETQ. The CDR3 DNA follows: TGCGCCAGCAGCACGGACTCGAACAATGAGCAGTTCTTC. It yields the protein CASSTDSNNEQFF.

V and J are TRBV5-1 and TRBJ1-1; D is uncertain. The germline gives CDR1 SGHRS, CDR2 YFSETQ. Trimming left V 4 bases short and J 1 base short, with 8 bases between. This CDR3 is built from 13 residues. CDR3 coding DNA: TGCGCCAGCAGCCCCACATCGAACACTGAAGCTTTCTTT. It encodes CASSPTSNTEAFF.

This clone has only one observation. The V call is TRBV27, the J call TRBJ1-1; D remains unclear. The CDR3 runs to 12 residues. The germline CDR1 and CDR2 sequences are MNHEY and SMNVEV (reference sequence). Trimming stripped 3 bases from V and 6 bases from J, with 8 bases between. CDR3: CASSFSGSEAFF. The CDR3 region has the DNA TGTGCCAGCAGTTTCAGCGGGTCTGAAGCTTTCTTT.

The V gene is TRBV6-1, the J gene TRBJ1-1; 8 positions match TRBD1. The germline V gene encodes CDR1 MNHNS and CDR2 SASEGT. After removal of 5 bases from V and 1 base from J, the junction contained 6 bases not matched to a gene. This CDR3 is built from 15 residues. The CDR3 loop reads CASSPHRGGNTEAFF. The CDR3, as DNA: TGTGCCAGCAGTCCACACAGGGGGGGGAACACTGAAGCTTTCTTT.

The chain carries TRBV15 and TRBJ2-2; 11 nucleotides align to TRBD1. After removal of 10 bases from V and 6 bases from J, the junction contained 7 bases not matched to a gene. The germline V gene encodes CDR1 LNHNV and CDR2 YYDKDF (reference sequence). The CDR3 consists of 14 residues. This CDR3 reads CASHRDRGSGELFF. In DNA, the CDR3 is TGTGCCAGCCATCGGGACAGGGGGTCCGGGGAGCTGTTTTTT.

The CDR3 region has the DNA TGTGCCTGGAGTGTCGGGGGAGAGCAGCCCCAGCATTTT. This codes for CAWSVGGEQPQHF. This rearrangement joins TRBV30 to TRBJ1-5, with D tentatively TRBD1 (5 bases). The CDR3 loop spans 13 amino acids. The ends were cut back, 0 bases at V and 7 bases at J, with 10 bases in the middle. Germline-derived CDR1 and CDR2 are GTSNPN and SVGIG (reference sequence).

The chain carries TRBV7-2 and TRBJ2-5; 9 positions match TRBD2. Germline trimming cut 1 base from V and 2 bases from J; bases unmatched to any gene: 2. The CDR3 length is 15 residues. Per the germline V gene, CDR1 is SGHTA and CDR2 is FQGNSA. The CDR3 spells CASSLGAGGQETQYF. CDR3 bases: TGTGCCAGCAGCTTAGGGGCGGGAGGGCAAGAGACCCAGTACTTC. Filled out from reference TRBV7-2 and TRBJ2-5, the complete variable domain reads GAGVSQSPSNKVTEKGKDVELRCDPISGHTALYWYRQSLGQGLEFLIYFQGNSAPDKSGLPSDRFSAERTGGSVSTLTIQRTQQEDSAVYLCASSLGAGGQETQYFGPGTRLLVL.

V and J are TRBV21-1 and TRBJ2-7; the table's D call, TRBD2, has no DNA check behind it. TRBV21-1 is a recognized pseudogene. The length of the CDR3 is 16 residues. The CDR3 DNA follows: TGTGCCAGCAGCAAAAGACGCCCGGGACTTACCTACGAGCAGTACTTC. Protein product: CASSKRRPGLTYEQYF.

This clone was seen a handful of times. V and J are TRBV25-1 and TRBJ2-3; tentatively, D is TRBD2 (6 bases). V lost 2 bases, J lost 3 bases, and 18 bases lay in between. The CDR3 runs 17 residues. The germline V gene has CDR1 MGHDK and CDR2 SYGVNS. The CDR3 region has the DNA TGTGCCAGCAGTGAAGGGTTTTCGGCGGGAATTACAGATACGCAGTATTTT. It translates to CASSEGFSAGITDTQYF.

V is TRBV4-1 and J is TRBJ1-1; D perhaps matches TRBD1 (6 bases). The CDR3 length is 14 residues. Trimming removed 7 bases at V and 2 bases at J, with 14 bases between. Germline V gives CDR1 MGHRA, CDR2 YSYEKL. The CDR3 protein is CASTQGRGNTEAFF. The CDR3 DNA reads TGCGCCAGCACCCAGGGGAGGGGAAACACTGAAGCTTTCTTT.

The chain combines TRBV29-1 with TRBJ1-1, with D maybe TRBD1 (5 bases). This CDR3 is built from 13 residues. V dropped 4 bases and J dropped 1 base, with 10 bases sitting between them. The germline gives CDR1 SQVTM, CDR2 ANQGSEA. CDR3 DNA sequence: TGCAGCGTTGTATGGGGGGGGAACACTGAAGCTTTCTTT. Residues: CSVVWGGNTEAFF.

V is TRBV27 and J is TRBJ1-2; the match to TRBD1 covers 9 bases. The ends lost 0 bases at V and 4 bases at J; junction bases unmatched: 12. Germline CDR1 and CDR2: MNHEY and SMNVEV (reference sequence). The CDR3 is 18 residues long. For the CDR3, the DNA is TGTGCCAGCAGTTTATCGGGACAGGGTTTTTTAGACCGCTATGGCTACACCTTC. Its translation: CASSLSGQGFLDRYGYTF.

The chain uses TRBV2 and TRBJ1-5; the match to TRBD1 covers 11 bases. The trim removed 6 bases at V and 6 bases at J, leaving 10 bases unmatched. Germline V gene sequence: CDR1 SNHLY, CDR2 FYNNEI. The CDR3 runs 16 residues. CDR3 loop: CASRDWTGGIFQPQHF. CDR3 coding DNA: TGTGCCAGCAGGGATTGGACAGGGGGCATCTTTCAGCCCCAGCATTTT.

This sequence joins TRBV5-1 and TRBJ2-1; 11 bases are a match to TRBD1. The V and J ends lost 2 bases and 5 bases, in that order; junction bases with no gene match: 9. The germline gives CDR1 SGHRS, CDR2 YFSETQ. The CDR3 is 17 amino acids. The CDR3 reads CASSFLGQGAIDNEQFF. Written as DNA, the CDR3 is TGCGCCAGCAGCTTTCTAGGACAGGGGGCTATCGACAATGAGCAGTTCTTC.

This chain uses TRBV2 with TRBJ1-4, with TRBD1 identical over 7 bases. The CDR3 contains 14 residues. Germline V gene data show CDR1 as SNHLY and CDR2 as FYNNEI. The ends lost 1 base at V and 6 bases at J; junction bases unmatched: 2. DNA of the CDR3: TGTGCCAGCAGTGAAGGACAGGGCTATGAAAAACTGTTTTTT. This gives the protein CASSEGQGYEKLFF.

This clone was counted only a few times. The V call is TRBV11-2, the J call TRBJ1-1, with D possibly TRBD1 on 6 matching bases. The CDR3 contains 14 residues. The V gene lost 5 bases and the J gene lost 4 bases, with 14 bases spanning the gap. Germline CDR1 and CDR2: SGHAT and FQNNGV. CDR3 bases: TGTGCCAGCAGCGACAGGAGGTTAGGCACTGAAGCTTTCTTT. Translating it yields CASSDRRLGTEAFF.

A single count supports this clone. The V and J genes are TRBV28 and TRBJ2-5; 9 nucleotides agree with TRBD2. Germline V gene data show CDR1 as MDHEN and CDR2 as SYDVKM. The CDR3 spans 14 residues. Trimming cost V 5 bases and J 3 bases; bases outside gene matches: 4. DNA of the CDR3: TGTGCCAGCAGTCCCATAGCGGGAGAAGAGACCCAGTACTTC. Translating gives CASSPIAGEETQYF.

V and J are TRBV30 and TRBJ2-3; D is uncertain. The CDR3 runs to 15 residues. The ends were cut back, 1 base at V and 1 base at J, with 12 bases in the middle. Looked up from germline, CDR1 is GTSNPN and CDR2 is SVGIG (reference sequence). CDR3 amino acids: CAWSGGRTGTDTQYF. In DNA form, the CDR3 reads TGTGCCTGGAGTGGCGGCAGAACTGGCACAGATACGCAGTATTTT.

The V gene is TRBV4-1, the J gene TRBJ2-7; 8 nucleotides match TRBD1. V trimming: 5 bases; J trimming: 4 bases; junction bases outside the gene matches: 10. The CDR3 extends over 15 amino acids. CDR1 and CDR2 from the germline V gene are MGHRA and YSYEKL. CDR3 sequence (DNA): TGCGCCAGCAGCGAAGGGACAGGCCATACGTACGAGCAGTACTTC. Translation gives CASSEGTGHTYEQYF.

This clone has just a few counts. This rearrangement joins TRBV2 to TRBJ2-7; no definite D call. Trimming cost V 5 bases and J 1 base, with 6 bases left between them. The CDR3 extends over 12 amino acids. From germline, CDR1 is SNHLY and CDR2 FYNNEI. The CDR3 DNA sequence: TGTGCCAGCAGTCCCGGGTCCTACGAGCAGTACTTC. The encoded protein is CASSPGSYEQYF.

The gene calls are TRBV6-1 and TRBJ2-7; a weak D match, TRBD1 (6 bases). The CDR3 runs 13 residues. The germline CDR1 and CDR2 sequences are MNHNS and SASEGT. The germline V and J ends were trimmed by 10 bases and 3 bases, with 16 bases remaining between them. The CDR3 region is CATLDSLLYEQYF. CDR3 DNA: TGTGCCACCCTGGACAGTCTCCTCTACGAGCAGTACTTC.

The chain couples TRBV10-3 to TRBJ2-7, with 15 bases identical to TRBD2. With V trimmed by 8 bases and J by 4 bases, 6 bases remained unmatched. The CDR3 loop spans 15 amino acids. From germline, CDR1 is ENHRY and CDR2 SYGVKD. The CDR3, as DNA: TGTGCCATCCTAGGACTAGCGGGAGGGGGGTACGAGCAGTACTTC. Protein: CAILGLAGGGYEQYF.

The gene calls are TRBV29-1 and TRBJ2-2; TRBD2 aligns across 10 bases. The J segment lost 4 bases and the V segment lost 3 bases, leaving 2 bases of the junction unmatched. The CDR3 extends over 14 amino acids. CDR1 SQVTM and CDR2 ANQGSEA come from the germline V gene. CDR3 coding DNA: TGCAGCGTTGATAGCGGGAGGTCCACCGGGGAGCTGTTTTTT. Protein product: CSVDSGRSTGELFF.

The chain couples TRBV27 to TRBJ2-7, with 8 positions matching TRBD2. The length of the CDR3 is 14 residues. Germline V gene data show CDR1 as MNHEY and CDR2 as SMNVEV (reference sequence). The ends lost 6 bases at V and 4 bases at J; junction bases unmatched: 8. CDR3: CASRPGLVLYEQYF. As DNA, the CDR3 is TGTGCCAGCAGGCCGGGACTAGTCCTTTACGAGCAGTACTTC.

This clone was detected only once. The chain has TRBV7-2 and TRBJ1-5, with D perhaps TRBD1 (5 bases). CDR3 length: 15 residues. The V and J ends lost 5 bases and 7 bases respectively, with 18 bases between them. Germline V gene sequence: CDR1 SGHTA, CDR2 FQGNSA. This chain's CDR3 is CASSPPGGRGQPQHF. The CDR3 DNA reads as TGTGCCAGCAGCCCCCCCGGGGGACGGGGGCAGCCCCAGCATTTT.